The T cell receptor beta chain under discussion was sequenced for a study of blood T cell repertoires in COVID-19. Study as a whole: The samples span acute and convalescent COVID-19 from the United States, Italy and Spain. The cDNA or gDNA used as material had been derived from T cells, B-cell-depleted T cells, or PBMCs.

Per the original data handling: Reference gene primer amplification in the assay estimated nucleated cell counts. Only in-frame clones appear in the TCRdb table, and some are missing; sequencing was by immunoSEQ multiplex PCR. Clone size and V and J calls were adopted from that table, with D and trimming inferred from the DNA. In the table there are about 190,000 clones, about 81% of which are singletons. It was during active infection that Seattle patients were enrolled and then longitudinally followed. This TCR was recovered from a woman in her sixties with COVID-19, enrolled during active disease. What was sequenced was peripheral blood.

CDR3 coding DNA: TGTGCCAGCAGCCTCCCGGGACAGGGGGCGCGGGAGACCCAGTACTTC. Translating gives CASSLPGQGARETQYF. The rearrangement uses TRBV6-2 or TRBV6-3 and TRBJ2-5; 12 nucleotides match TRBD1. The trim removed 6 bases at V and 5 bases at J, leaving 10 bases unmatched. CDR1 and CDR2 from the germline V gene are MNHEY and SVGEGT. The CDR3 is 16 residues long.